The 27 T cell receptor beta chains in this list originate from one sample, sequenced in a study of T cells in Graves' hyperthyroidism and ophthalmopathy. The investigators amplified TCR beta CDR3 regions from RNA transcripts. HTBI primers were employed in a first-round RT-PCR of the TCR CDR3. One entry per CDR3 protein, called by TCRdb with MiXCR from the multiplex PCR reads. The table has hundreds of thousands of distinct CDR3 sequences, approximately 14% seen once. Source material: blood. The receptor set was obtained from a woman aged 18-29 years with Graves' hyperthyroidism.

The chain employs TRBV28 and TRBJ2-1; perhaps TRBD2 as D (7 bases). CDR3 length: 17 residues. The germline gives CDR1 MDHEN, CDR2 SYDVKM. With 10 bases removed from V and 4 bases from J, the gap between germline ends came to 26 bases. The CDR3 DNA follows: TGTGCCACCTGGGTGGGGGCAGCGGGGCCAGCTTACAATGAGCAGTTCTTC. Translating it yields CATWVGAAGPAYNEQFF.

The sample holds many counts of this clonotype. This chain uses TRBV12-3 or TRBV12-4 with TRBJ2-1; D remains ambiguous. Trimming pared 6 bases from V and 8 bases from J, leaving 8 bases between. The CDR3 spans 11 residues. The CDR3 spells CASSVLDEQFF. Here the CDR3 DNA reads TGTGCCAGCAGCGTGTTGGATGAGCAGTTCTTC.

This clonotype came up many times. This chain uses TRBV20-1 with TRBJ1-5; 7 positions match TRBD1. The J segment lost 7 bases and the V segment lost 5 bases, leaving 5 bases of the junction unmatched. Germline CDR1 and CDR2: DFQATT and SNEGSKA (reference sequence). CDR3 size: 12 residues. This CDR3 is CSASYRGQPQHF. CDR3 nucleotide sequence: TGCAGTGCTTCATACAGGGGACAGCCCCAGCATTTT.

V usage is TRBV9 and J usage is TRBJ2-6; the match to TRBD1 covers 7 bases. In germline, CDR1 is SGDLS, CDR2 YYNGEE. Trimming at V came to 4 bases and at J to 2 bases, leaving 3 bases not matched to a gene. This CDR3 region has 15 residues. In nucleotides, the CDR3 is TGTGCCAGCAGCCCACAGGGGACTGGGGCCAACGTCCTGACTTTC. Translating gives CASSPQGTGANVLTF. The whole variable domain, remainder taken from reference TRBV9 and TRBJ2-6, is DSGVTQTPKHLITATGQRVTLRCSPRSGDLSVYWYQQSLDQGLQFLIQYYNGEERAKGNILERFSAQQFPDLHSELNLSSLELGDSALYFCASSPQGTGANVLTFGAGSRLTVL.

This clonotype was observed at least ten times. The rearrangement joins TRBV6-1 to TRBJ2-1; a possible D gene is TRBD1 (6 bases). With 8 bases removed from V and 10 bases from J, the gap between germline ends came to 18 bases. The CDR3 is 13 residues long. Germline CDR1 reads MNHNS; CDR2 reads SASEGT. The chain's CDR3 is CASGFMGQREQFF. The CDR3 DNA is TGTGCCAGCGGCTTTATGGGACAACGCGAGCAGTTCTTC.

This clonotype showed up many times. The DNA of the CDR3 is TGTGCCATCCAGAAAACCGGGAGCGATCAGCCCCAGCATTTT. Amino acids: CAIQKTGSDQPQHF. This sequence joins TRBV10-3 and TRBJ1-5; D is ambiguous. The CDR3 is 14 amino acids. The V and J ends lost 8 bases and 5 bases respectively, with 16 bases between them. Per germline, CDR1 ENHRY and CDR2 SYGVKD.

Ten or more counts support this clonotype. This rearrangement joins TRBV5-4 to TRBJ1-2; D may be TRBD1 (5 bases). This CDR3 is built from 16 residues. Trimming stripped 2 bases from V and 2 bases from J, with 16 bases between. The germline gives CDR1 SGHNT, CDR2 YYREEE (reference sequence). The CDR3 sequence: CASSFPEGRRNYGYTF. CDR3 bases: TGTGCCAGCAGCTTCCCCGAGGGACGGAGAAACTATGGCTACACCTTC. The whole variable domain, remainder taken from reference TRBV5-4 and TRBJ1-2, is ETGVTQSPTHLIKTRGQQVTLRCSSQSGHNTVSWYQQALGQGPQFIFQYYREEENGRGNFPPRFSGLQFPNYSSELNVNALELDDSALYLCASSFPEGRRNYGYTFGSGTRLTVV.

The J gene is TRBJ2-7, the V gene TRBV4-1; perhaps D is TRBD1 or TRBD2 (5 bases each). Between the trimmed V and J ends, which lost 1 base and 5 bases, there was a span of 24 bases. Germline lookup yields CDR1 MGHRA and CDR2 YSYEKL. The CDR3 runs 18 residues. The CDR3 sequence: CASSQVVLGRARRDEQYF. The DNA for the CDR3 is TGCGCCAGCAGCCAAGTAGTCTTGGGGCGCGCTCGGCGGGACGAGCAGTACTTC.

In this sample, this clonotype turned up a few times. The V call is TRBV30, the J call TRBJ2-3; D gene ambiguous. CDR3 size: 12 residues. The V gene's germline CDR1 is GTSNPN and CDR2 SVGIG (reference sequence). Trimming shortened V by 2 bases and J by 6 bases, and 9 bases separated the two germline ends. The CDR3 spells CAWSRPWDTQYF. The CDR3 DNA sequence: TGTGCCTGGAGTAGGCCGTGGGATACGCAGTATTTT.

This chain joins TRBV5-1 and TRBJ2-2; TRBD2 aligns across 13 bases. CDR1 is SGHRS and CDR2 is YFSETQ in the germline V gene. Trimming took 5 bases from V and 3 from J; bases not matched to a gene: 4. This CDR3 is built from 16 residues. CDR3 sequence reads: CASRRTSGSDTGELFF. The CDR3 nucleotides are TGCGCCAGCAGAAGGACTAGCGGGAGTGACACCGGGGAGCTGTTTTTT.

The chain combines TRBV4-1 with TRBJ1-5; tentative D call: TRBD1 (6 bases). Trimming left V 0 bases short and J 3 bases short, with 9 bases between. The CDR3 totals 15 residues. Germline V gives CDR1 MGHRA, CDR2 YSYEKL. The CDR3 protein is CASSQDTGSNQPQHF. CDR3 nucleotides: TGCGCCAGCAGCCAAGATACAGGGTCCAATCAGCCCCAGCATTTT.

The chain couples TRBV6-1 to TRBJ2-3; D remains unclear. Germline lookup yields CDR1 MNHNS and CDR2 SASEGT. CDR3 size: 13 residues. V was shortened by 6 bases and J by 0 bases, with 7 bases between the two germline ends. The CDR3 coding sequence is TGTGCCAGCAGATTCGACAGCACAGATACGCAGTATTTT. It translates to CASRFDSTDTQYF.

In this sample, this clonotype turned up many times. The chain joins TRBV10-2 to TRBJ1-3; D remains unclear. The V end lost 5 bases, the J end lost 10 bases, and 12 bases lay between the germline ends. The CDR3 runs to 12 residues. Germline loops: CDR1 WSHSY, CDR2 SAAADI. DNA of the CDR3: TGCGCCAGCAGTCCCGACTCATGGACCATATATTTT. Translating gives CASSPDSWTIYF.

In this sample, this clonotype turned up many times. V usage is TRBV11-2 and J usage is TRBJ2-7; TRBD2 matches 9 bases. The J segment lost 5 bases and the V segment lost 5 bases, leaving 10 bases of the junction unmatched. CDR3 length equals 15 residues. The V gene's germline CDR1 is SGHAT and CDR2 FQNNGV. The CDR3 sequence: CASSAPGLAGNEQYF. Here the CDR3 DNA reads TGTGCCAGCAGCGCTCCGGGACTAGCCGGAAACGAGCAGTACTTC.

This chain connects TRBV7-9 to TRBJ2-3; D is undetermined. V lost 1 base and J lost 2, with 13 bases in between. Per germline, CDR1 SEHNR and CDR2 FQNEAQ (reference sequence). The CDR3 loop spans 16 amino acids. CDR3 sequence: CASSLEVPSLTDTQYF. In nucleotides, the CDR3 is TGTGCCAGCAGCTTAGAGGTACCTTCACTCACAGATACGCAGTATTTT.

This clonotype came up a few times. The chain recombines TRBV6-5 with TRBJ1-2; unclear D gene. CDR3 length: 16 amino acids. Trimming pared 6 bases from V and 4 bases from J, leaving 21 bases between. Germline assignment: CDR1 MNHEY and CDR2 SVGAGI. CDR3 DNA: TGTGCCAGCAGCGACTTCTCACTGGGCATCCGCTATGGCTACACCTTC. It yields the protein CASSDFSLGIRYGYTF.

On this clonotype itself: Compared with germline, one end of the junction differs, possibly owing to a read error. The chain couples TRBV7-9 to TRBJ2-7; no clear D gene. Germline assignment: CDR1 SEHNR and CDR2 FQNEAQ (reference sequence). This CDR3 contains 11 residues. CDR3 nucleotides: TGTGCCAGCAGCGTCTCCTACAAGCAGTACTTC. Encoded protein: CASSVSYKQYF. The whole variable domain, remainder taken from reference TRBV7-9 and TRBJ2-7, is DTGVSQNPRHKITKRGQNVTFRCDPISEHNRLYWYRQTLGQGPEFLTYFQNEAQLEKSRLLSDRFSAERPKGSFSTLEIQRTEQGDSAMYLCASSVSYKQYFGPGTRLTVT.

There are many counts of this clonotype. The chain recombines TRBV7-3 with TRBJ2-1, with 7 bases aligning to TRBD2. There are 12 residues in the CDR3. The J segment lost 9 bases and the V segment lost 5 bases, leaving 4 bases of the junction unmatched. In germline, CDR1 is SGHTA, CDR2 FQGTGA. Here the CDR3 DNA reads TGTGCCAGCAGCGGGGGGGGTGGTGAGCAGTTCTTC. Encoded protein: CASSGGGGEQFF.

This clonotype was seen once. The V call is TRBV7-2, the J call TRBJ1-1; 7 bases line up with TRBD1. J gave up 3 bases and V 11 bases, and 12 bases lay outside the gene matches. This CDR3 has 14 amino acids. The germline gives CDR1 SGHTA, CDR2 FQGNSA. CDR3 nucleotides: TGTGCCTGGAGTGTAGGGGGCTGGGACACTGAAGCTTTCTTT. Translated: CAWSVGGWDTEAFF.

The V gene is TRBV30, the J gene TRBJ1-1; D unresolved. With 5 bases removed from V and 3 bases from J, the gap between germline ends came to 16 bases. Germline V gene lookup returns CDR1 GTSNPN and CDR2 SVGIG (reference sequence). The CDR3 spans 14 residues. CDR3 protein: CAWGRDPGDTEAFF. CDR3 coding DNA: TGTGCCTGGGGCCGCGACCCCGGGGACACTGAAGCTTTCTTT.

This clonotype was seen ten or more times. The gene calls are TRBV18 and TRBJ2-5; D might be TRBD1 or TRBD2, each matching 5 bases. Germline V gene sequence: CDR1 KGHSH, CDR2 LQKENI. The length of the CDR3 is 12 residues. The V end was cut by 3 bases, the J end by 5 bases, with 7 bases between. The CDR3 reads CASSPGEETQYF. CDR3 sequence (DNA): TGTGCCAGCTCACCGGGGGAGGAGACCCAGTACTTC.

This clonotype was picked up many times. The chain employs TRBV27 and TRBJ1-1, with 11 bases fitting TRBD1. The V gene's germline CDR1 is MNHEY and CDR2 SMNVEV (reference sequence). CDR3 size: 17 residues. The junction had 13 bases not matched to a gene; V was cut back by 6 bases and J by 4 bases. This chain's CDR3 is CASSPGRGQGGGTEAFF. Here the CDR3 DNA reads TGTGCCAGCAGCCCGGGGCGGGGACAGGGGGGCGGCACTGAAGCTTTCTTT.

This clonotype was seen ten or more times. J is TRBJ1-2 and V is TRBV12-3 or TRBV12-4; no definite D call. The CDR3 is made up of 18 amino acids. V was clipped by 0 bases and J by 2 bases, with 19 bases between them. CDR3 sequence: CASSLARGGLIRNYGYTF. As DNA, the CDR3 is TGTGCCAGCAGTTTAGCACGAGGAGGTCTTATCCGGAACTATGGCTACACCTTC.

The chain employs TRBV5-1 and TRBJ2-3; D unclear. Germline V gene lookup returns CDR1 SGHRS and CDR2 YFSETQ. V lost 0 bases and J 2 bases, leaving 10 bases between the germline ends. This CDR3 region has 15 residues. The CDR3 loop is CASSLANGLTDTQYF. The CDR3 nucleotides are TGCGCCAGCAGCTTGGCCAACGGCCTCACAGATACGCAGTATTTT.

This clonotype was counted many times. The genes are TRBV7-8 and TRBJ2-1; the match to TRBD1 covers 9 bases. Looked up from germline, CDR1 is SGHVS and CDR2 is FQNEAQ. CDR3 size: 17 residues. J gave up 5 bases and V 6 bases, and 14 bases lay outside the gene matches. CDR3: CASSYAPGQGINNEQFF. The CDR3 DNA sequence: TGTGCCAGCAGTTATGCCCCGGGACAGGGTATTAACAATGAGCAGTTCTTC.

This clonotype was seen many times. V is TRBV19 and J is TRBJ2-5; the match to TRBD2 covers 14 bases. There are 15 residues in the CDR3. The germline gives CDR1 LNHDA, CDR2 SQIVND (reference sequence). Losses at the gene ends were 6 bases for V and 7 bases for J; bases not matched to a gene: 7. The CDR3 sequence is CASRSGTSGSGTQYF. CDR3 DNA sequence: TGTGCCAGTAGGTCCGGGACTAGCGGGAGCGGGACCCAGTACTTC.

In its sample, this clonotype was seen a few times. The chain recombines TRBV10-3 with TRBJ2-3; 9 bases are shared with TRBD2. Germline loops: CDR1 ENHRY, CDR2 SYGVKD. This CDR3 has 13 residues. J lost 2 bases, V lost 9 bases, and 3 bases had no gene match. The CDR3 nucleotides read TGTGCCATTCTAGCGGGGCACACAGATACGCAGTATTTT. Protein product: CAILAGHTDTQYF.